What follows is one TCR beta chain and its context. As yet, its antigen is unknown. Here immunoSEQ multiplex PCR was the method, and the copy in TCRdb shows in-frame clones only, minus some. The top ten hold roughly 2.7% of the sample, which has about 56,000 clones, 70% to 85% seen once. V lost 3 bases to trimming and J lost 5 bases; unmatched junction nucleotides: 6. Germline V gene sequence: CDR1 LGHNA, CDR2 YSLEER. The CDR3 is 14 residues long. The data derive from a study of memory CD4+ T cells and cytomegalovirus serostatus. Study observations and caveats: Each of 65 to 70 CMV-associated TCRbeta sequences occurred in one to five individuals. Suggested: most of the CMV-linked TCR signature lies in CD4+ memory cells.

The sort gate was single viable CD3+CD4+CD8-CD45RO+ cells for memory CD4+ T cells. Serostatus was set by detecting CMV pp150, pp28, p38, p52 IgG. The sequencing sample was made of memory CD4+ T cells from blood. This clonotype was sampled from an adult in good health and CMV-seropositive. The chain recombines TRBV4-3 with TRBJ1-1; 7 positions match TRBD1. As DNA, the CDR3 is TGCGCCAGCAGCCAGATAACAGGGGATACTGAAGCTTTCTTT. Residues: CASSQITGDTEAFF.